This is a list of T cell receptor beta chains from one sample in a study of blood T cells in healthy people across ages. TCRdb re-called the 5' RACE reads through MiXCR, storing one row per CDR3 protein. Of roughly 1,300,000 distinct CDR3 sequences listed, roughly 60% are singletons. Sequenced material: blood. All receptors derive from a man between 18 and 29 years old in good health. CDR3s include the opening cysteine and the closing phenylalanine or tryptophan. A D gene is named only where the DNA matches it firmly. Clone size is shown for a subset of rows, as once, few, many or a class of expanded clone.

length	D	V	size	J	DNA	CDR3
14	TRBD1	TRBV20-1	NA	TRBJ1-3	TGCAGTGCTCGTAGTAACAGGGGTGGAAACACCATATATTTT	CSARSNRGGNTIYF
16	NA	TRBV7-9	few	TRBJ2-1	TGTGCCAGCTGTCGGGCGTTTGCTAGCTCCTACAATGAGCAGTTCTTC	CASCRAFASSYNEQFF
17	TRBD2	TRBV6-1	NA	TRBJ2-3	TGTGCCAGCAGCCGGGGGTCCAGGGCTAGCGGTGGGGATACGCAGTATTTT	CASSRGSRASGGDTQYF
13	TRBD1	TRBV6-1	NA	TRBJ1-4	TGTGCCACCCGGGACAGGGGAGGAGAAAAACTGTTTTTT	CATRDRGGEKLFF
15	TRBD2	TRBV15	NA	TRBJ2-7	TGTGCCACCAGAAGCCACAGCGGGAGTGGTGGCGAGCAGTACTTC	CATRSHSGSGGEQYF
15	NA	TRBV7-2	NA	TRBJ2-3	TGTGCCAGCAGCCCGGGGTCCTCTCTCACAGATACGCAGTATTTT	CASSPGSSLTDTQYF
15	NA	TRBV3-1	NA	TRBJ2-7	TGTGCCAGCAGCCAAGAAACTGAGACAGGCTACGAGCAGTACTTC	CASSQETETGYEQYF
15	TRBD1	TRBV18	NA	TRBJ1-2	TGTGCCAGCTCACCGGAAAAGGGGGCCCTTTATGGCTACACCTTC	CASSPEKGALYGYTF
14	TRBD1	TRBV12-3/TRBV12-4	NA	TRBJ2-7	TGTGCCAGCAGTTTAAGACAGGGGTCGATCGAGCAGTACTTC	CASSLRQGSIEQYF
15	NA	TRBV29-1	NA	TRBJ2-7	TGCAGCGCTATCGGACATCCCGATCGGACCTACGAGCAGTACTTC	CSAIGHPDRTYEQYF
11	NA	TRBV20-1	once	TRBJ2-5	TGCAGTGGTTTCCGACAAGAGACCCAGTACTTC	CSGFRQETQYF
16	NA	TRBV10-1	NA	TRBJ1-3	TGCGCCAGCAGTGAGACCCGGGACATCTCTGGAAACACCATATATTTT	CASSETRDISGNTIYF